This T cell receptor (beta chain) came from a study of CD8+CD57+ T cells in acquired aplastic anemia. Whoever was chosen for sequencing had shown CD8+CD57+ cell expansion by flow cytometry. With no exception, the patients had severe acquired aplastic anemia. Patient blood was sampled before any therapy had been received. Genomic DNA provided the template from which TCR beta VDJ and CDR3 profiles were obtained. TCRdb re-called the reads through MiXCR, storing one row per CDR3 protein. The sample records about 200,000 distinct CDR3 sequences, about half being singletons. Germline V gives CDR1 SGHTA, CDR2 FQGNSA. V was trimmed by 8 bases and J by 12 bases, leaving 16 bases between them. The CDR3 runs 11 residues.

The receptor comes from a human donor with aplastic anemia. This chain uses TRBV7-2 with TRBJ1-2; D gene unclear. Sequencing input: sorted CD4+, CD8+, or CD8+CD57+ T cells (not recorded which) from PBMCs. The CDR3 DNA sequence: TGTGCCAGCGATCCTGTTTGGGGAAACACCTTC. Its protein product is CASDPVWGNTF.